Listed below are T cell receptor beta chains from one sample, sequenced in a study of blood T cell repertoires in COVID-19. Here immunoSEQ multiplex PCR was the method, and the copy in TCRdb shows in-frame clones only, minus some. Here the sample spans 200,000 or so clones, over 75% being singletons. Material for sequencing was peripheral blood. These receptors were collected from an older man with acute or convalescent COVID-19. Both conserved end residues are trimmed from each CDR3. The order of the fields is V gene, CDR3 protein.

v_call: TRBV11-3
cdr3_aa: ASSHGGTEAF

v_call: TRBV7-9
cdr3_aa: ASSLALGTSGNTIY

v_call: TRBV28
cdr3_aa: ASSDRAHEQY

v_call: TRBV2
cdr3_aa: ASTPQETQY

v_call: TRBV27
cdr3_aa: ASSLSGQGLATNEKLF

v_call: TRBV2
cdr3_aa: ASSVGTGSPTEAF

v_call: TRBV7-8
cdr3_aa: ASSPLAGSSSYEQY

v_call: TRBV19
cdr3_aa: ASSPLGQPQH

v_call: TRBV5-1
cdr3_aa: ASSNGQGTEAF

v_call: TRBV6-1
cdr3_aa: ASSELGQPQH

v_call: TRBV12-3/TRBV12-4
cdr3_aa: ASSLDLEQF

v_call: TRBV19
cdr3_aa: ASSQARINEKLF

v_call: TRBV19
cdr3_aa: ASSAVAGGSTDTQY

v_call: TRBV20-1
cdr3_aa: SASPTDRVGYEQF

v_call: TRBV6-6
cdr3_aa: ASSLAGGYNEQF

v_call: TRBV3-1/TRBV3-2
cdr3_aa: ASSRGGAGQPQH

v_call: TRBV5-4
cdr3_aa: ASSLDTGSYEQY

v_call: TRBV7-3
cdr3_aa: ASSPRGGSETQY

v_call: TRBV5-1
cdr3_aa: ASSSRRSEYNEQF

v_call: TRBV7-8
cdr3_aa: ASSLALMASGFQETQY

v_call: TRBV7-2
cdr3_aa: ASSLYGMRSEKLF

v_call: TRBV27
cdr3_aa: ASSLTGNNYGYT

v_call: TRBV9
cdr3_aa: ASSVVPGAGELF

v_call: TRBV18
cdr3_aa: ASSPGGANEKLF

v_call: TRBV27
cdr3_aa: ASSFFPGTGDSDTQY

v_call: TRBV11-3
cdr3_aa: ASSLVGKGDEQF

v_call: TRBV30
cdr3_aa: AWSAGSYGYT

v_call: TRBV28
cdr3_aa: ASSLFSGGSYEQY

v_call: TRBV6-1
cdr3_aa: ASSEGAGGQIGYT

v_call: TRBV15
cdr3_aa: ATQDSRTQY

v_call: TRBV19
cdr3_aa: ASTALEGGELF

v_call: TRBV28
cdr3_aa: ASTPGHTRETQY

v_call: TRBV9
cdr3_aa: ASSPGGSNQPQH

v_call: TRBV19
cdr3_aa: ASKGAGNTGELF

v_call: TRBV12-5
cdr3_aa: ASGLGHRGGGNEQF

v_call: TRBV27
cdr3_aa: ASRTPEARLQGYEAF

v_call: TRBV19
cdr3_aa: ASRAGTGNTGELF

v_call: TRBV5-4
cdr3_aa: ASSITGTSVVDTQY

v_call: TRBV4-1
cdr3_aa: ASSQPGQGNEQF

v_call: TRBV10-1
cdr3_aa: ASSGGLAGLTGELF

v_call: TRBV18
cdr3_aa: ASSPLVSGRSYEQY

v_call: TRBV6-4
cdr3_aa: ASSVAGNTGELF

v_call: TRBV18
cdr3_aa: ASSPAGVGYT

v_call: TRBV7-9
cdr3_aa: ASSTGDNRETQY

v_call: TRBV19
cdr3_aa: ASRELASGSLEQY

v_call: TRBV11-3
cdr3_aa: ASSLVVASGSTGELF

v_call: TRBV6-6
cdr3_aa: ASNIAGMTGELF

v_call: TRBV4-1
cdr3_aa: ASSQDRTSRTDTQY

v_call: TRBV6-5
cdr3_aa: ASSSGTGGNNEKLF

v_call: TRBV18
cdr3_aa: ASSLSTGGNQPQH